This T cell receptor (beta chain) was captured in a study of PD-1 blockade in classical Hodgkin lymphoma. General observations from the study: Baseline diversity was lower in partial responders and progressors than complete responders.

All the patients suffered relapse after autologous stem cell transplantation, and brentuximab vedotin exposure differed. Remarks on this clone: Its target is not known.

Sequencing used immunoSEQ multiplex PCR; TCRdb keeps in-frame clones, though not all of them. The sample shows about 76,000 clones, about 89% of them seen only once. The origin of this receptor is a human donor with classical Hodgkin lymphoma. Sequences were derived from peripheral blood mononuclear cells (PBMCs), sampled at baseline.

The CDR3: CASSLTASSGANTGELFF. CDR3 DNA sequence: TGCGCCAGCAGCCTTACCGCTTCTAGCGGGGCGAACACCGGGGAGCTGTTTTTT. The rearrangement links TRBV5-1 to TRBJ2-2; 9 bases are a match to TRBD2. CDR1 is SGHRS and CDR2 is YFSETQ in the germline V gene. The CDR3 extends over 18 amino acids. J was trimmed by 0 bases and V by 4 bases; bases with no gene match: 10.